These 23 T cell receptor beta chains originate from one sample sequenced in a study of T cells in Graves' hyperthyroidism and ophthalmopathy. Amplification targeted TCR beta CDR3 regions from RNA transcripts. Researchers ran a first-round RT-PCR on the TCR CDR3 using the HTBI primer set. TCRdb re-derived calls from the multiplex PCR reads in MiXCR, one entry per CDR3 protein. The profile shows roughly 290,000 distinct CDR3 sequences, approximately 17% of them singletons. Source material: blood. These TCRs come from a woman in her sixties or seventies with Graves' ophthalmopathy.

To note about this clonotype: A much larger clone differs by one base, so this may be a read error. The V and J genes are TRBV7-8 and TRBJ2-6; 8 bases agree with TRBD1. Germline V lookup: CDR1 SGHVS, CDR2 FQNEAQ. The CDR3 length is 16 residues. Trimming at V came to 4 bases and at J to 3 bases, leaving 5 bases not matched to a gene. This CDR3 is CASSSTGGSGANVLTF. Here the CDR3 DNA reads TGTGCCAGCAGCTCAACAGGGGGTAGTGGGGCCAACGTCCTGACTTTC.

V is TRBV20-1 and J is TRBJ2-2; tentatively, D is TRBD1 (7 bases). The CDR3 has 15 amino acids. Between the trimmed V and J ends, which lost 5 bases and 3 bases, there was a span of 16 bases. Germline lookup yields CDR1 DFQATT and CDR2 SNEGSKA (reference sequence). The CDR3 sequence: CSAPRDRGYTGELFF. The CDR3 DNA is TGCAGTGCTCCGCGGGACAGAGGCTACACCGGGGAGCTGTTTTTT.

The sample holds many counts of this clonotype. This sequence joins TRBV7-2 and TRBJ1-5; D ambiguous. Trimming removed 4 bases at V and 6 bases at J, with 10 bases between. This CDR3 has 13 residues. Germline V lookup: CDR1 SGHTA, CDR2 FQGNSA. The CDR3 DNA reads as TGTGCCAGCAGCTCCAGGCTTGGTCAGCCCCAGCATTTT. Translating it yields CASSSRLGQPQHF.

This clonotype was seen many times. The gene calls are TRBV7-2 and TRBJ2-7; TRBD1 agrees at 8 bases. Germline V gene sequence: CDR1 SGHTA, CDR2 FQGNSA. This CDR3 has 15 residues. After removal of 5 bases from V and 1 base from J, the junction contained 7 bases not matched to a gene. The DNA of the CDR3 is TGTGCCAGCAGCCCAGAGACAGGGGTATCCTACGAGCAGTACTTC. It yields the protein CASSPETGVSYEQYF. Full variable domain (missing parts from reference TRBV7-2 and TRBJ2-7): GAGVSQSPSNKVTEKGKDVELRCDPISGHTALYWYRQSLGQGLEFLIYFQGNSAPDKSGLPSDRFSAERTGGSVSTLTIQRTQQEDSAVYLCASSPETGVSYEQYFGPGTRLTVT.

V usage is TRBV6-1 and J usage is TRBJ1-2; 7 nucleotides align to TRBD1. J was trimmed by 7 bases and V by 0 bases; bases with no gene match: 8. The CDR3 has 15 residues. Germline V gene sequence: CDR1 MNHNS, CDR2 SASEGT. The CDR3 DNA sequence: TGTGCCAGCAGTGAAGCCCACGGAGGGGGCGTTGGCTACACCTTC. It yields the protein CASSEAHGGGVGYTF.

This clonotype was counted at least ten times. V and J are TRBV6-1 and TRBJ2-3, with 7 bases lining up with TRBD1. Germline V CDR1 and CDR2: MNHNS, SASEGT. Trimming took 6 bases from V and 2 from J; bases not matched to a gene: 8. There are 15 residues in the CDR3. The CDR3 DNA reads as TGTGCCAGCAGCTCCGGACAGGCTTACACAGATACGCAGTATTTT. The encoded protein is CASSSGQAYTDTQYF.

This clonotype appeared a few times. The V and J genes are TRBV11-3 and TRBJ2-7; the match to TRBD1 covers 7 bases. Germline values: CDR1 SGHNT, CDR2 YENEEA. The CDR3 has 16 amino acids. Trimming at V came to 6 bases and at J to 3 bases, leaving 14 bases not matched to a gene. This CDR3 reads CASSKTMGRGYYEQYF. CDR3 coding DNA: TGTGCCAGCAGTAAGACAATGGGCAGGGGGTACTACGAGCAGTACTTC.

J is TRBJ2-5 and V is TRBV6-1; 10 bases agree with TRBD1. V trimming: 5 bases; J trimming: 3 bases; junction bases outside the gene matches: 6. CDR3 size: 15 residues. Germline V gene sequence: CDR1 MNHNS, CDR2 SASEGT. CDR3 sequence reads: CASSLPGTGEETQYF. In DNA form, the CDR3 reads TGTGCCAGCAGTTTACCCGGGACAGGGGAAGAGACCCAGTACTTC.

The genes are TRBV4-3 and TRBJ2-3; tentatively, D is TRBD2 (6 bases). Germline V lookup: CDR1 LGHNA, CDR2 YSLEER. V was shortened by 1 base and J by 2 bases, with 25 bases between the two germline ends. The CDR3 length is 20 residues. CDR3 sequence (DNA): TGCGCCAGCAGCCAAGTCGGGCCAGGGAGGCTTCCTCTTAACACAGATACGCAGTATTTT. Amino acids: CASSQVGPGRLPLNTDTQYF.

Many counts were recorded for this clonotype. This chain uses TRBV5-6 with TRBJ1-2; D is unclear. Germline CDR1 is SGHDT and CDR2 is YYEEEE. Trimming shortened V by 3 bases and J by 4 bases, and 13 bases separated the two germline ends. The CDR3 spans 14 residues. For the CDR3, the DNA is TGTGCCAGCAGCTCGAAAACAGCCTTCTATGGCTACACCTTC. This sequence encodes CASSSKTAFYGYTF.

This clonotype was found once. The chain recombines TRBV20-1 with TRBJ2-2; a weak D match, TRBD2 (5 bases). V lost 3 bases and J lost 3, with 11 bases in between. In germline, CDR1 is DFQATT, CDR2 SNEGSKA (reference sequence). The CDR3 loop spans 14 amino acids. CDR3 nucleotide sequence: TGCAGTGCTAGTGGTGGGAGTTACACCGGGGAGCTGTTTTTT. It translates to CSASGGSYTGELFF.

This chain links TRBV6-1 with TRBJ2-1; D uncertain. Per the germline V gene, CDR1 is MNHNS and CDR2 is SASEGT. CDR3 length equals 12 residues. V dropped 6 bases and J dropped 5 bases, with 8 bases sitting between them. CDR3 residues: CASSRVNNEQFF. CDR3 nucleotides: TGTGCCAGCAGCCGAGTTAACAATGAGCAGTTCTTC.

This clonotype was counted many times. This sequence joins TRBV9 and TRBJ1-1; 9 bases are shared with TRBD1. V dropped 2 bases and J dropped 3; count of bases not matched to a gene: 5. The CDR3 contains 15 residues. CDR1 and CDR2 from the germline V gene are SGDLS and YYNGEE. CDR3 sequence reads: CASSVWDRADTEAFF. The CDR3, as DNA: TGTGCCAGCAGCGTCTGGGACAGGGCGGACACTGAAGCTTTCTTT.

This clonotype was seen repeatedly, ten times or more. As DNA, the CDR3 is TGTGCCAGCAGCTTAGATTATGGGTCCACCGGGGAGCTGTTTTTT. Its translation: CASSLDYGSTGELFF. V usage is TRBV11-2 and J usage is TRBJ2-2; the D is unclear. Trimming shortened V by 0 bases and J by 4 bases, and 9 bases separated the two germline ends. Germline V CDR1 and CDR2: SGHAT, FQNNGV. CDR3 size: 15 residues.

The chain's CDR3 is CASSLSGSHSTDTQYF. The DNA for the CDR3 is TGTGCCAGCAGCTTAAGCGGGTCTCATAGCACAGATACGCAGTATTTT. This chain joins TRBV7-3 and TRBJ2-3, with a possible D match to TRBD2 (5 bases). V was pared by 1 base and J by 0 bases, with 11 bases between. Per germline, CDR1 SGHTA and CDR2 FQGTGA. The CDR3 covers 16 residues.

The chain combines TRBV6-2 or TRBV6-3 with TRBJ2-7; TRBD2 matches at 16 bases. After removal of 4 bases from V and 3 bases from J, the junction contained 15 bases not matched to a gene. The CDR3 is 20 amino acids. Per germline, CDR1 MNHEY and CDR2 SVGEGT. The CDR3 DNA follows: TGTGCCAGCAGTTGCAACCAGGGACTAGCGGGAGGGCCGTGGTGCTACGAGCAGTACTTC. The encoded protein is CASSCNQGLAGGPWCYEQYF.

This clonotype was found many times. The chain has TRBV7-2 and TRBJ2-4; 9 bases agree with TRBD1. The CDR3 consists of 13 residues. Germline-derived CDR1 and CDR2 are SGHTA and FQGNSA. With 5 bases clipped from V and 9 bases from J, the junction kept 5 bases outside the gene matches. The CDR3 DNA follows: TGTGCCAGCAGCGAACAGGGGGCGGGCATTCAGTACTTC. Translating gives CASSEQGAGIQYF.

This clonotype appeared many times. The CDR3 region has the DNA TGTGCCAGCAGCCTACTACGAGGGGCAGGGGCCACTGAAGCTTTCTTT. This sequence encodes CASSLLRGAGATEAFF. The gene calls are TRBV14 and TRBJ1-1, with D possibly being TRBD1 (6 bases). The CDR3 contains 16 residues. The V gene's germline CDR1 is SGHDN and CDR2 FVKESK. The V gene lost 4 bases and the J gene lost 4 bases, with 19 bases spanning the gap.

This clonotype has just a few counts. The chain combines TRBV19 with TRBJ2-2; unclear D gene. The CDR3 extends over 15 amino acids. V lost 4 bases and J 0 bases, leaving 9 bases between the germline ends. Germline-derived CDR1 and CDR2 are LNHDA and SQIVND (reference sequence). The CDR3 DNA is TGTGCCAGTAGTAGAGGACGGTCGAACACCGGGGAGCTGTTTTTT. This sequence encodes CASSRGRSNTGELFF.

Concerning this clonotype itself: At one boundary the junction diverges from the germline segment, which might be a read error. The rearrangement uses TRBV6-9 and TRBJ2-7, with TRBD1 matching 8 bases. The germline gives CDR1 MNHGY, CDR2 SVAAGI. The CDR3 is made up of 17 amino acids. The CDR3 DNA follows: TGTGGCAGCAGTTACGGAGAAAGGACAGGGAACATCTACGAGCAGTACTTC. Protein: CGSSYGERTGNIYEQYF.

This chain joins TRBV9 and TRBJ2-7; 8 nucleotides agree with TRBD1. Germline V lookup: CDR1 SGDLS, CDR2 YYNGEE. The trim removed 5 bases at V and 9 bases at J, leaving 16 bases unmatched. There are 15 residues in the CDR3. The chain's CDR3 is CASSADRVSRSPQYF. CDR3 sequence (DNA): TGTGCCAGCAGTGCGGACAGGGTGAGCCGATCTCCGCAGTACTTC.

This clonotype has ten or more counts. The rearrangement uses TRBV6-2 or TRBV6-3 and TRBJ2-1; D unclear. Germline CDR1 is MNHEY and CDR2 is SVGEGT. This CDR3 contains 15 residues. V was pared by 2 bases and J by 4 bases, with 12 bases between. CDR3 nucleotides: TGTGCCAGCAGTTACCAGCGAGCGCATTACAATGAGCAGTTCTTC. Protein: CASSYQRAHYNEQFF.

This clonotype was detected a few times. This chain connects TRBV6-2 or TRBV6-3 to TRBJ2-3; perhaps TRBD2 as D (5 bases). Trimming removed 4 bases at V and 11 bases at J, with 16 bases between. Germline CDR1 reads MNHEY; CDR2 reads SVGEGT. The CDR3 extends over 13 amino acids. The CDR3 here is CASSSRGLGEQYF. CDR3 coding DNA: TGTGCCAGCAGTTCGCGTGGGCTCGGGGAGCAGTATTTT.